The source of this T cell receptor beta chain is a study of T cell clones after liver transplantation. V shed 7 bases, J shed 8 bases, and the junction held 15 bases outside the gene matches. The length of the CDR3 is 15 residues. Looked up from germline, CDR1 is GTSNPN and CDR2 is SVGIG (reference sequence). This clone was picked up one time. TCRdb's table, derived via immunoSEQ multiplex PCR, lists solely in-frame clones and lacks some. The table has about 45,000 clones, about 86% seen once; the top ten hold 2% to 2.5%. The chain couples TRBV30 to TRBJ1-2; 11 bases are shared with TRBD1. The receptor comes from a human patient who received a liver transplant. Some T cells may be the graft donor's. The material was CD4+ T cells from blood, obtained 24 months after liver transplant. The CDR3 is CASVFGTGGRDGYTF. CDR3 nucleotide sequence: TGTGCCTCCGTCTTCGGGACAGGGGGACGGGACGGCTACACCTTC. The full variable domain, completed using reference TRBV30 and TRBJ1-2, is SQTIHQWPATLVQPVGSPLSLECTVEGTSNPNLYWYRQAAGRGLQLLFYSVGIGQISSEVPQNLSASRPQDRQFILSSKKLLLSDSGFYLCASVFGTGGRDGYTFGSGTRLTVV.